The 16 T cell receptor beta chains below come from one sample, sequenced in a study of blood T cell repertoires in COVID-19 (dated by TCRdb to about 2020). Library construction relied on the immunoSEQ multiplex PCR assay. The table comes from immuneACCESS by way of TCRdb, which keeps in-frame sequences with V and J called. Part of the clones is missing from these tables; in studies checked, under half for an unresolved V gene and the rest for unknown reasons. Present in this sample are about 290,000 clones, about nine tenths of which were seen just once. Clones ranked in the top ten supply 0.94% of the sample. The sample comprised peripheral blood. The source of these receptors is a woman aged 40-49 years who had recovered from COVID-19.

This sequence joins TRBV10-1 and TRBJ2-3, with 8 positions matching TRBD2. CDR1 and CDR2 (germline): WNHNN, SYGVQD (reference sequence). Germline trimming cut 4 bases from V and 2 bases from J; bases unmatched to any gene: 2. This CDR3 contains 14 residues. The CDR3 spells CASSAGGPTDTQYF. CDR3 DNA: TGCGCCAGCAGTGCGGGAGGGCCCACAGATACGCAGTATTTT.

This clone was observed a few times. This chain joins TRBV5-1 and TRBJ1-4, with 8 nucleotides matching TRBD1. This CDR3 has 14 amino acids. Losses at the gene ends were 4 bases for V and 8 bases for J; bases not matched to a gene: 7. Germline lookup yields CDR1 SGHRS and CDR2 YFSETQ. The chain's CDR3 is CASSRGQGIEKLFF. Written as DNA, the CDR3 is TGCGCCAGCAGCCGCGGACAGGGAATCGAAAAACTGTTTTTT. Looking up the rest from reference TRBV5-1 and TRBJ1-4 gives the full variable domain: KAGVTQTPRYLIKTRGQQVTLSCSPISGHRSVSWYQQTPGQGLQFLFEYFSETQRNKGNFPGRFSGRQFSNSRSEMNVSTLELGDSALYLCASSRGQGIEKLFFGSGTQLSVL.

The chain has TRBV24-1 and TRBJ2-5; D uncertain. The CDR3 runs 16 residues. Germline V gene lookup returns CDR1 KGHDR and CDR2 SFDVKD. The V end lost 5 bases, the J end lost 7 bases, and 22 bases lay between the germline ends. CDR3 amino acids: CATSVFSSSGCGTQYF. CDR3 coding DNA: TGTGCCACCAGTGTGTTTAGTTCGTCAGGATGTGGGACCCAGTACTTC.

The rearrangement uses TRBV5-4 and TRBJ1-3; no firm D call. The germline V and J ends were trimmed by 1 base and 1 base, with 12 bases remaining between them. This CDR3 has 16 amino acids. The germline gives CDR1 SGHNT, CDR2 YYREEE (reference sequence). DNA for the CDR3: TGTGCCAGCAGCTTGTCGGGAGAGCTGTCTGGAAACACCATATATTTT. Translated, it gives CASSLSGELSGNTIYF.

The chain employs TRBV5-1 and TRBJ1-2; no firm D call. CDR1 and CDR2 from the germline V gene are SGHRS and YFSETQ. The V end was cut by 0 bases, the J end by 7 bases, with 10 bases between. There are 13 residues in the CDR3. CDR3 protein: CASSLAEGTGYTF. DNA of the CDR3: TGCGCCAGCAGCTTGGCCGAGGGAACTGGCTACACCTTC.

This clone has only a few counts. The chain uses TRBV28 and TRBJ2-7; D might be TRBD2 (5 bases). The CDR3 loop spans 13 amino acids. CDR1 MDHEN and CDR2 SYDVKM come from the germline V gene. The germline V and J ends were trimmed by 3 bases and 0 bases, with 6 bases remaining between them. As DNA, the CDR3 is TGTGCCAGCAGTTTGGAGGACTCCTACGAGCAGTACTTC. Translating gives CASSLEDSYEQYF.

The chain carries TRBV11-1 and TRBJ2-3; D gene ambiguous. The CDR3 totals 16 residues. V was cut by 0 bases and J by 4 bases, with 14 bases left in between. CDR1 is SGHAT and CDR2 is FQDESV in the germline V gene (reference sequence). CDR3 sequence (DNA): TGTGCCAGCAGCTTAGCCCAAACGGGTATCTCAGATACGCAGTATTTT. Translation: CASSLAQTGISDTQYF.

The chain joins TRBV10-2 to TRBJ2-7; 8 nucleotides match TRBD2. The germline V gene has CDR1 WSHSY and CDR2 SAAADI. The length of the CDR3 is 13 residues. The trim removed 8 bases at V and 5 bases at J, leaving 8 bases unmatched. The CDR3 nucleotides read TGCGCCAGCTTTCAGCGGGAGTTCAACGAGCAGTACTTC. It codes for CASFQREFNEQYF.

This clone showed up just a few times. J is TRBJ1-5 and V is TRBV2; no clear D. The CDR3 is 14 amino acids. The V end lost 8 bases, the J end lost 0 bases, and 11 bases lay between the germline ends. Germline-derived CDR1 and CDR2 are SNHLY and FYNNEI. CDR3 DNA sequence: TGTGCCAGCCGAGCCCGATATAGCAATCAGCCCCAGCATTTT. As protein: CASRARYSNQPQHF.

The chain combines TRBV28 with TRBJ1-4; D gene ambiguous. This CDR3 is built from 15 residues. V lost 6 bases and J 3 bases, leaving 14 bases between the germline ends. Per germline, CDR1 MDHEN and CDR2 SYDVKM. The CDR3 region is CASSPVSSANEKLFF. CDR3 bases: TGTGCCAGCAGCCCCGTGTCGTCGGCTAATGAAAAACTGTTTTTT. Variable domain in full (rest from reference TRBV28 and TRBJ1-4): DVKVTQSSRYLVKRTGEKVFLECVQDMDHENMFWYRQDPGLGLRLIYFSYDVKMKEKGDIPEGYSVSREKKERFSLILESASTNQTSMYLCASSPVSSANEKLFFGSGTQLSVL.

This clone was observed a single time. This chain joins TRBV1 and TRBJ2-7; the table's D call TRBD2 went unverified against the DNA. TRBV1 is an annotated pseudogene. The CDR3 runs 18 residues. CDR3 sequence (DNA): TGCACCAGCAGCCCGACCTCCGGCCCTAGGCGGGAGATTTACGAGCAGTACTTC. It is translated as CTSSPTSGPRREIYEQYF.

The V and J genes are TRBV19 and TRBJ1-5, with D possibly being TRBD1 (6 bases). The germline V and J ends were trimmed by 5 bases and 1 base, with 12 bases remaining between them. The CDR3 is made up of 15 amino acids. Per germline, CDR1 LNHDA and CDR2 SQIVND (reference sequence). The CDR3 reads CASSWDMLSNQPQHF. Here the CDR3 DNA reads TGTGCCAGTAGTTGGGACATGCTAAGCAATCAGCCCCAGCATTTT.

The chain combines TRBV4-2 with TRBJ2-1, with 12 bases matching TRBD2. There are 18 residues in the CDR3. Trimming at V came to 0 bases and at J to 5 bases, leaving 8 bases not matched to a gene. Germline V lookup: CDR1 LGHNA, CDR2 YNFKEQ. CDR3 amino acids: CASSQDSLAGGFNNEQFF. The CDR3 DNA is TGTGCCAGCAGCCAAGATAGCCTAGCGGGAGGGTTCAACAATGAGCAGTTCTTC.

The CDR3 loop reads CASSERLDRARPYGYTF. CDR3 nucleotides: TGTGCCAGCAGTGAACGCCTGGACAGGGCGCGGCCCTATGGCTACACCTTC. This chain links TRBV6-1 with TRBJ1-2; TRBD1 aligns across 8 bases. V shed 2 bases, J shed 4 bases, and the junction held 12 bases outside the gene matches. This CDR3 contains 17 residues. The germline V gene encodes CDR1 MNHNS and CDR2 SASEGT.

As DNA, the CDR3 is TGTGCCAGCAGATCGGGACAGGGTGGCACAGATACGCAGTATTTT. It is translated as CASRSGQGGTDTQYF. V and J are TRBV28 and TRBJ2-3, with TRBD1 matching over 9 bases. CDR1 is MDHEN and CDR2 is SYDVKM in the germline V gene. This CDR3 has 15 amino acids. The trim removed 6 bases at V and 1 base at J, leaving 5 bases unmatched. Combining the CDR3 with reference TRBV28 and TRBJ2-3 gives the whole variable domain DVKVTQSSRYLVKRTGEKVFLECVQDMDHENMFWYRQDPGLGLRLIYFSYDVKMKEKGDIPEGYSVSREKKERFSLILESASTNQTSMYLCASRSGQGGTDTQYFGPGTRLTVL.

The chain employs TRBV7-9 and TRBJ2-5; 12 bases are shared with TRBD2. Trimming removed 3 bases from V and 4 bases from J; junction bases left unmatched: 3. Germline V gene data show CDR1 as SEHNR and CDR2 as FQNEAQ (reference sequence). The CDR3 is 15 amino acids. The CDR3 loop is CASSFSGLAGETQYF. The CDR3 DNA reads TGTGCCAGCAGCTTCTCGGGACTAGCGGGAGAGACCCAGTACTTC.